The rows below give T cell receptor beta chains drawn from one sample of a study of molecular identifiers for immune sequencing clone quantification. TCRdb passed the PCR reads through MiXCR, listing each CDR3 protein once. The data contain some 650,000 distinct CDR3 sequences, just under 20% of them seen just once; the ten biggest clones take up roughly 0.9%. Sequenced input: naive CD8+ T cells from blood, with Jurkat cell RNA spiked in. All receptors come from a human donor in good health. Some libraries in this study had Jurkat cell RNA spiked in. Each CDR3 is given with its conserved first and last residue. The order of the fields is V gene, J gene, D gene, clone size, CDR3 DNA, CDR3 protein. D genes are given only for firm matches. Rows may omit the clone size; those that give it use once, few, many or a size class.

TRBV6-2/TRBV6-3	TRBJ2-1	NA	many	TGTGCCAGCAGTTACTTACTAGCAAGCAGCTCCTACAATGAGCAGTTCTTC	CASSYLLASSSYNEQFF
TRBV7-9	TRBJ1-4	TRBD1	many	TGTGCCAGCGGATTCCGGGACAGTCATGAAAAACTGTTTTTT	CASGFRDSHEKLFF
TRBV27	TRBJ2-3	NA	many	TGTGCCAGCAGAGTCTGGGATACGCAGTATTTT	CASRVWDTQYF
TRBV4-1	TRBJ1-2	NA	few	TGCGCCAGCAGCCTAACGGTCGGCAGGGGTGAGTCGGATGGCTACACCTTC	CASSLTVGRGESDGYTF
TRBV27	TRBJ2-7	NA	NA	TGTGCCAGCAGTTTGGAGGGGCCGGGGTTCCACGAGCAGTACTTC	CASSLEGPGFHEQYF
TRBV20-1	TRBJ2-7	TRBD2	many	TGCAGTGCAGGGAGGACTAGCGGGATTTACGCTGGTTACGAGCAGTACTTC	CSAGRTSGIYAGYEQYF
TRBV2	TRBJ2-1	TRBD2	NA	TGTGCCAGCAGTGAACTTGGACTAGCGGGAGACAATGAGCAGTTCTTC	CASSELGLAGDNEQFF
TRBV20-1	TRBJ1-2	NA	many	TGCAGTGCTAGAGATCAATCTAGTTCGAACTATGGCTACACCTTC	CSARDQSSSNYGYTF
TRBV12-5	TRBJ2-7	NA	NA	TGTGCTAGTGCCGCAGCCTCCTACGAGCAGTACTTC	CASAAASYEQYF
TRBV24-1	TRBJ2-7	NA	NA	TGTGCCACCAGTGCGGGAACAGGCTCCGAGCAGTACTTC	CATSAGTGSEQYF
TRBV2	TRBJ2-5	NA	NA	TGTGCCAGCAGTGAAGCATGGGGGGCCCAAGAGACCCAGTACTTC	CASSEAWGAQETQYF
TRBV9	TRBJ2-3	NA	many	TGTGCCAGCAGCCCCCGGAATACGCAGTATTTT	CASSPRNTQYF
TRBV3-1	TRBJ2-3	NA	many	TGTGCCAGCAGCCAAGACGGAGTCCCGACAGAAGATACGCAGTATTTT	CASSQDGVPTEDTQYF
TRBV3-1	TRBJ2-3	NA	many	TGTGCCAGCAGCTGGGAGATTAGCACAGATACGCAGTATTTT	CASSWEISTDTQYF
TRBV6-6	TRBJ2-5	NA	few	TGTGCCAGCAAGGGGGAGGACTTTGGGGAGACCCAGTACTTC	CASKGEDFGETQYF
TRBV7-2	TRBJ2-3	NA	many	TGTGCCAGCAGCTCTAGCCTCTGGGATACGCAGTATTTT	CASSSSLWDTQYF
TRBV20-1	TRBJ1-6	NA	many	TGCAGTGCTAGACCGCAGAGCTCCTATAATTCACCCCTCCACTTT	CSARPQSSYNSPLHF
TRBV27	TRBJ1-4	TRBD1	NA	TGTGCCAGCAGTTTACAGGGGGACGGTGAAAAACTGTTTTTT	CASSLQGDGEKLFF
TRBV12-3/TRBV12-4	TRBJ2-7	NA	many	TGTGCCAGCAGTTTAATCCAGGGCAGCTCCTACGAGCAGTACTTC	CASSLIQGSSYEQYF
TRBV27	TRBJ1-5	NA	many	TGTGCCAGCAGCCCGATGGGGGACGATCAGCCCCAGCATTTT	CASSPMGDDQPQHF
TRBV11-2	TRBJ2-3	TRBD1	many	TGTGCCAGCAGCCTCCAGGGACAGGGCACAGATACGCAGTATTTT	CASSLQGQGTDTQYF
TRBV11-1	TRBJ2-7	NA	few	TGTGCCAGCAGAACCGAGGGGAACTACGAGCAGTACTTC	CASRTEGNYEQYF
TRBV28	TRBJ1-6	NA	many	TGTGCCAGCAGTTTTCTGGAATACAATTCACCCCTCCACTTT	CASSFLEYNSPLHF
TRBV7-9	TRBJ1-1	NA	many	TGTGCCAGCAGCTCAGGACGTTTTGAAGCTTTCTTT	CASSSGRFEAFF
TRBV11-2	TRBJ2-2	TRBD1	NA	TGTGCCAGCAGCCAAGCCAGGGGGATGGCCGGGGAGCTGTTTTTT	CASSQARGMAGELFF
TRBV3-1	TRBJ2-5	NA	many	TGTGCCAGCAGCCAAGATCGCCAGCGGGAAGAGACCCAGTACTTC	CASSQDRQREETQYF
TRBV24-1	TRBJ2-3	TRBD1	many	TGTGCCACCAGTGAACGGGACAGGGGTGACACAGATACGCAGTATTTT	CATSERDRGDTDTQYF
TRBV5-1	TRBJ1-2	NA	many	TGCGCCAGCAGCTTGGAATCCTACTATGGCTACACCTTC	CASSLESYYGYTF
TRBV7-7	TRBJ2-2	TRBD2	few	TGTGCCAGCAGCTTATATTTAGGAGCGGGGGGTTCGAACACCGGGGAGCTGTTTTTT	CASSLYLGAGGSNTGELFF
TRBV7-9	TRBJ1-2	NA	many	TGTGCCAGCAGCTCCCTACCCGGCACTCCCTATGGCTACACCTTC	CASSSLPGTPYGYTF
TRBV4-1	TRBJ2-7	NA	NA	TGCGCCAGCAGCCAAGAGGGCGGACAGATCTACGAGCAGTACTTC	CASSQEGGQIYEQYF
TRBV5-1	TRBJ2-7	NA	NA	TGCGCCAGCAGCCCCTGGGGGGGGACAAACGAGCAGTACTTC	CASSPWGGTNEQYF
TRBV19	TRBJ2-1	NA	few	TGTGCCAGTAGTATAGACTTTTACTCTCTCTACAATGAGCAGTTCTTC	CASSIDFYSLYNEQFF
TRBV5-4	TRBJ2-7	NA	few	TGTGCCAGCAGCTTCACTAATTCACCCTACGAGCAGTACTTC	CASSFTNSPYEQYF
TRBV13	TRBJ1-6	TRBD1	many	TGTGCCAGCAGCCCCCACCCCGGGACAGGGAATTCACCCCTCCACTTT	CASSPHPGTGNSPLHF
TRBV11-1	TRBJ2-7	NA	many	TGTGCCAGCAGCATCGGACAGCTCTTACTTGAGCAGTACTTC	CASSIGQLLLEQYF